The next 31 T cell receptor beta chains were all read from a single sample in a study of blood T cell repertoires in COVID-19. Clones were sequenced by immunoSEQ multiplex PCR, and TCRdb holds only the in-frame ones, with some missing. The sample lists roughly 120,000 clones, 90% to 95% occurring once. The sample comprised peripheral blood. The source is a man aged 50-60 years with COVID-19, enrolled during active disease.

The gene calls are TRBV3-1 (or the pseudogene TRBV3-2) and TRBJ1-2; 8 bases fit TRBD1. V lost 3 bases and J lost 3; bases outside the gene matches: 9. In germline, CDR1 is LGHDT, CDR2 YNNKEL (reference sequence). The CDR3 runs to 16 residues. The CDR3 DNA sequence: TGTGCCAGCAGCCAGGATGAGGACAGGGAAGACTATGGCTACACCTTC. This encodes CASSQDEDREDYGYTF.

CDR3 loop: CASSQTGGSYEQYF. CDR3 bases: TGTGCCAGCAGCCAGACAGGGGGTAGCTACGAGCAGTACTTC. The chain carries TRBV7-9 and TRBJ2-7; 9 bases agree with TRBD1. This CDR3 region has 14 residues. CDR1 is SEHNR, CDR2 FQNEAQ, per germline (reference sequence). After removal of 5 bases from V and 3 bases from J, the junction contained 5 bases not matched to a gene.

This clone showed up just once. Different DNA sequences within this sample yield the same CDR3. This sequence joins TRBV9 and TRBJ2-2; tentatively, D is TRBD1 (5 bases). The V gene lost 0 bases and the J gene lost 4 bases, with 10 bases spanning the gap. The CDR3 loop spans 15 amino acids. The V gene's germline CDR1 is SGDLS and CDR2 YYNGEE. The CDR3 reads CASSVDRGGTGELFF. CDR3 nucleotides: TGTGCCAGCAGCGTAGATAGGGGTGGCACCGGGGAGCTGTTTTTT.

The chain employs TRBV30 and TRBJ2-5; weak D call: TRBD2 (5 bases). The CDR3 runs 11 residues. Germline values: CDR1 GTSNPN, CDR2 SVGIG (reference sequence). The V end lost 2 bases, the J end lost 4 bases, and 5 bases lay between the germline ends. The CDR3 nucleotides read TGTGCCTGGAGTCGGGGAGAGACCCAGTACTTC. Amino acid sequence: CAWSRGETQYF.

The chain recombines TRBV7-9 with TRBJ2-1; no firm D call. V was clipped by 1 base and J by 4 bases, with 5 bases between them. Germline CDR1 reads SEHNR; CDR2 reads FQNEAQ (reference sequence). The CDR3 is 13 amino acids. This CDR3 reads CASSLDEYNEQFF. The CDR3 DNA follows: TGTGCCAGCAGCTTAGACGAGTACAATGAGCAGTTCTTC.

V usage is TRBV6-5 and J usage is TRBJ1-4; 8 nucleotides align to TRBD1. V lost 7 bases to trimming and J lost 15 bases; unmatched junction nucleotides: 7. Germline assignment: CDR1 MNHEY and CDR2 SVGAGI. The CDR3 is 11 amino acids. This CDR3 is CASTPDRVMFF. CDR3 sequence (DNA): TGTGCCAGCACCCCGGACAGGGTCATGTTTTTT.

The chain carries TRBV28 and TRBJ2-7, with a weak D call TRBD2 (6 bases). CDR1 is MDHEN and CDR2 is SYDVKM in the germline V gene. Deletions cut 3 bases from V and 3 bases from J, with 15 bases between. The CDR3 is 15 residues long. CDR3 coding DNA: TGTGCCAGCAGTTTTCTAACTAGCACCATCTACGAGCAGTACTTC. Protein: CASSFLTSTIYEQYF. Full variable domain (remainder filled in from reference TRBV28 and TRBJ2-7): DVKVTQSSRYLVKRTGEKVFLECVQDMDHENMFWYRQDPGLGLRLIYFSYDVKMKEKGDIPEGYSVSREKKERFSLILESASTNQTSMYLCASSFLTSTIYEQYFGPGTRLTVT.

This rearrangement joins TRBV10-3 to TRBJ1-2; 10 bases agree with TRBD1. V lost 10 bases, J lost 5 bases, and 10 bases stayed unmatched. There are 14 residues in the CDR3. CDR1 ENHRY and CDR2 SYGVKD come from the germline V gene. DNA of the CDR3: TGTGCCACGCCGCGGGACAGGGGAAATTATGGCTACACCTTC. Amino acid sequence: CATPRDRGNYGYTF.

The rearrangement links TRBV15 to TRBJ2-2, with D uncertain. The germline V and J ends were trimmed by 0 bases and 4 bases, with 6 bases remaining between them. Germline V gives CDR1 LNHNV, CDR2 YYDKDF (reference sequence). This CDR3 region has 14 residues. DNA for the CDR3: TGTGCCACCAGCAGAGATCGAGGCACCGGGGAGCTGTTTTTT. Translated: CATSRDRGTGELFF.

The chain couples TRBV19 to TRBJ2-1; 8 nucleotides agree with TRBD2. In germline, CDR1 is LNHDA, CDR2 SQIVND (reference sequence). The CDR3 covers 15 residues. The V segment lost 5 bases and the J segment 4 bases; nucleotides outside the gene matches: 7. The DNA of the CDR3 is TGTGCCAGTAGTCCCCCCGGCGGGAGGTACAATGAGCAGTTCTTC. Translating it yields CASSPPGGRYNEQFF.

The chain is built from TRBV2 and TRBJ2-1; 14 bases fit TRBD2. V gave up 6 bases and J gave up 8 bases; unmatched junction bases: 6. Per germline, CDR1 SNHLY and CDR2 FYNNEI. The CDR3 covers 15 residues. In nucleotides, the CDR3 is TGTGCCAGCAGCGCCGGGACTAGCGGGAGCTATGAGCAGTTCTTC. This gives the protein CASSAGTSGSYEQFF.

This clone was seen just once. The chain links TRBV7-2 to TRBJ2-3; 8 bases fit TRBD2. Losses at the gene ends were 1 base for V and 2 bases for J; bases not matched to a gene: 11. The V gene's germline CDR1 is SGHTA and CDR2 FQGNSA. This CDR3 spans 18 amino acids. In DNA, the CDR3 is TGTGCCAGCAGCTTAGTGGCGGGATCAGCGGGAGTCACAGATACGCAGTATTTT. Its protein is CASSLVAGSAGVTDTQYF.

The rearrangement joins TRBV27 to TRBJ1-4, with unresolved D. The V gene lost 5 bases and the J gene lost 0 bases, with 10 bases spanning the gap. Germline CDR1 MNHEY, CDR2 SMNVEV (reference sequence). The CDR3 contains 15 residues. The chain's CDR3 is CASSPVVATNEKLFF. The CDR3 region has the DNA TGTGCCAGCAGTCCGGTAGTTGCAACTAATGAAAAACTGTTTTTT.

This rearrangement joins TRBV10-2 to TRBJ1-5, with 7 bases that match TRBD1. The CDR3 is made up of 14 amino acids. The germline V gene has CDR1 WSHSY and CDR2 SAAADI. J was trimmed by 4 bases and V by 6 bases; bases with no gene match: 6. Here the CDR3 DNA reads TGCGCCAGCAGGGAGACAGGGTTGAATCAGCCCCAGCATTTT. Amino acids: CASRETGLNQPQHF.

The rearrangement links TRBV7-2 to TRBJ1-1, with 12 bases matching TRBD1. J lost 5 bases, V lost 5 bases, and 12 bases had no gene match. Germline lookup yields CDR1 SGHTA and CDR2 FQGNSA. CDR3 size: 17 residues. CDR3 nucleotide sequence: TGTGCCAGCAGCCCCTCCGGGACAGGGGGCGCGGGTACTGAAGCTTTCTTT. It is translated as CASSPSGTGGAGTEAFF.

The chain recombines TRBV18 with TRBJ2-7; maybe TRBD1 (6 bases). Trimming removed 3 bases from V and 3 bases from J, with 18 bases in between. Germline V gene lookup returns CDR1 KGHSH and CDR2 LQKENI. This CDR3 is built from 16 residues. In nucleotides, the CDR3 is TGTGCCAGCTCACCCCTGGGACATGGCGGAGACTACGAGCAGTACTTC. This translates into CASSPLGHGGDYEQYF.

The gene calls are TRBV19 and TRBJ1-5, with D maybe TRBD1 (6 bases). The CDR3 length is 14 residues. Between the trimmed V and J ends, which lost 10 bases and 1 base, there was a span of 14 bases. Germline CDR1 and CDR2: LNHDA and SQIVND (reference sequence). In nucleotides, the CDR3 is TGTGCCACCGCGGGGGCGAGGAGCAATCAGCCCCAGCATTTT. This translates into CATAGARSNQPQHF.

This clone appeared once. The chain recombines TRBV19 with TRBJ2-1; TRBD1 matches 7 bases. The CDR3 consists of 14 residues. With 4 bases clipped from V and 5 bases from J, the junction kept 5 bases outside the gene matches. The germline gives CDR1 LNHDA, CDR2 SQIVND (reference sequence). The CDR3 region is CASSKTGLDNEQFF. In DNA form, the CDR3 reads TGTGCCAGTAGTAAGACAGGGCTCGACAATGAGCAGTTCTTC.

This rearrangement joins TRBV25-1 to TRBJ2-3; 8 bases match TRBD2. Germline V gives CDR1 MGHDK, CDR2 SYGVNS. The CDR3 extends over 15 amino acids. V dropped 0 bases and J dropped 3; count of bases not matched to a gene: 2. Here the CDR3 DNA reads TGTGCCAGCAGTGAATACGTAGCGGGAACAGATACGCAGTATTTT. Protein: CASSEYVAGTDTQYF.

The V call is TRBV5-1, the J call TRBJ1-2, with TRBD1 as a possible D gene (6 bases). The ends were cut back, 0 bases at V and 4 bases at J, with 13 bases in the middle. The CDR3 length is 15 residues. Germline V CDR1 and CDR2: SGHRS, YFSETQ. CDR3 amino acids: CASSLAAGVIYGYTF. DNA of the CDR3: TGCGCCAGCAGCTTGGCCGCAGGGGTGATCTATGGCTACACCTTC.

The V gene is TRBV14, the J gene TRBJ2-7, with 7 bases lining up with TRBD1. Germline V CDR1 and CDR2: SGHDN, FVKESK. The junction had 7 bases not matched to a gene; V was cut back by 0 bases and J by 5 bases. The CDR3 runs 15 residues. In DNA, the CDR3 is TGTGCCAGCAGCCAAGATGGCAGGGGGTTCGACGAGCAGTACTTC. Residues: CASSQDGRGFDEQYF.

This clone was detected only once. The CDR3 nucleotides are TGTGCCAGCAGGGATAACGACAGGGGGAACTCGGATGAGCAGTTCTTC. This translates into CASRDNDRGNSDEQFF. The V call is TRBV2, the J call TRBJ2-1, with 9 bases that match TRBD1. The CDR3 consists of 16 residues. Germline V CDR1 and CDR2: SNHLY, FYNNEI. Trimming at V came to 6 bases and at J to 8 bases, leaving 14 bases not matched to a gene.

V gene TRBV3-1 (or the pseudogene TRBV3-2) combines with J gene TRBJ2-7, with D perhaps TRBD2 (5 bases). In germline, CDR1 is LGHDT, CDR2 YNNKEL (reference sequence). Trimming shortened V by 4 bases and J by 5 bases, and 9 bases separated the two germline ends. The CDR3 contains 12 residues. The CDR3 DNA is TGTGCCAGCAGCCCGACGGGAAACGAGCAGTACTTC. Its translation: CASSPTGNEQYF.

The chain employs TRBV6-6 and TRBJ1-1; 8 bases align to TRBD1. Germline V gene sequence: CDR1 MNHNY, CDR2 SVGAGI (reference sequence). The CDR3 consists of 14 residues. V was clipped by 0 bases and J by 7 bases; unmatched bases: 4. The CDR3 sequence: CASSYSRDRGEAFF. The CDR3 DNA follows: TGTGCCAGCAGTTACTCGAGAGACAGGGGTGAAGCTTTCTTT.

The genes are TRBV6-5 and TRBJ2-2, with TRBD1 matching over 12 bases. This CDR3 has 15 amino acids. CDR1 and CDR2 from the germline V gene are MNHEY and SVGAGI. The junction had 9 bases not matched to a gene; V was cut back by 5 bases and J by 11 bases. CDR3 region: CASSRGTGGRGELFF. CDR3 nucleotide sequence: TGTGCCAGCAGTCGAGGGACAGGGGGCCGGGGTGAGCTGTTTTTT.

The gene calls are TRBV19 and TRBJ2-3; weak D call: TRBD2 (5 bases). This CDR3 contains 14 residues. The V and J ends lost 7 bases and 4 bases respectively, with 15 bases between them. Germline V CDR1 and CDR2: LNHDA, SQIVND (reference sequence). CDR3 in amino acids: CASTPRGFSDTQYF. CDR3 coding DNA: TGTGCCAGTACCCCTAGAGGGTTTTCAGATACGCAGTATTTT.

The chain employs TRBV5-4 and TRBJ2-5; tentative D call: TRBD2 (7 bases). Trimming took off 0 bases at V and 5 bases at J, with 11 bases between the two ends. This CDR3 has 14 amino acids. Germline V gives CDR1 SGHNT, CDR2 YYREEE (reference sequence). The CDR3 DNA follows: TGTGCCAGCAGCTTGGTCGGGGGGCTCGAGACCCAGTACTTC. The encoded protein is CASSLVGGLETQYF.

In this sample, this clone turned up a few times. The chain couples TRBV19 to TRBJ2-2, with TRBD2 matching 10 bases. Unmatched junction bases numbered 6, after V lost 7 bases and J lost 4 bases. Germline V CDR1 and CDR2: LNHDA, SQIVND (reference sequence). The CDR3 runs to 15 residues. CDR3 sequence (DNA): TGTGCCAGTATTCGGACTAGCGGTTTCACCGGGGAGCTGTTTTTT. Encoded protein: CASIRTSGFTGELFF.

The chain has TRBV27 and TRBJ1-5; no definite D call. The CDR3 consists of 15 residues. Germline lookup yields CDR1 MNHEY and CDR2 SMNVEV (reference sequence). Trimming stripped 9 bases from V and 0 bases from J, with 15 bases between. The DNA for the CDR3 is TGTGCCAGTTCCGCCGAGGGAGGTAGCAATCAGCCCCAGCATTTT. Translated, it gives CASSAEGGSNQPQHF.

The V gene is TRBV12-3 or TRBV12-4, the J gene TRBJ2-7; D gene unclear. V lost 5 bases, J lost 2 bases, and 10 bases lay in between. CDR3 length: 13 residues. For the CDR3, the DNA is TGTGCCAGCAGTCCCAACATTGCCTACGAGCAGTACTTC. Its translation is CASSPNIAYEQYF.

The rearrangement uses TRBV25-1 and TRBJ1-5, with D perhaps matching TRBD1 (5 bases). From germline, CDR1 is MGHDK and CDR2 SYGVNS. V was cut by 5 bases and J by 10 bases, with 9 bases left in between. The CDR3 length is 11 residues. This chain's CDR3 is CASSWGDPQHF. CDR3 nucleotide sequence: TGTGCCAGCAGTTGGGGGGATCCCCAGCATTTT.